This section outlines one T cell receptor beta chain sequence together with its context. What it binds is not known. A clone one base away is much larger, so this may be a read error. MiXCR was run by TCRdb on the reads, yielding one entry per CDR3 protein. There are some 900,000 distinct CDR3 sequences in the sample; around a third occur only once, and 9.5% to 15% lies in the top ten. The sample is drawn from a study of T cell repertoires in cytomegalovirus infection. About the research overall: Selection of CMV epitopes for the study included recently identified HLA-C-restricted and well-studied HLA-B-restricted ones.

The CDR3 spans 17 residues. Germline lookup yields CDR1 SGHVS and CDR2 FNYEAQ. Study-wide results and limits: Cumulative frequency (of public TCR beta family members) identified carriers of CMV plus the relevant HLA. It was HLA-C-restricted CMV-specific TCR beta clonotypes that dominated the response ex vivo.

The chain combines TRBV7-6 with TRBJ2-5, with 12 bases fitting TRBD1. The clonotype comes from a human donor in good health (CMV status not recorded). Some clones in this sample may be carry-over from other donors' samples. The sequencing used cultured CD8+ T cells from PBMCs, collected from culture after CMV antigen stimulation. CDR3 sequence: CANSSGDRGRWGETQYF. The CDR3 DNA reads as TGTGCCAACAGCTCCGGGGACAGGGGGCGTTGGGGAGAGACCCAGTACTTC.